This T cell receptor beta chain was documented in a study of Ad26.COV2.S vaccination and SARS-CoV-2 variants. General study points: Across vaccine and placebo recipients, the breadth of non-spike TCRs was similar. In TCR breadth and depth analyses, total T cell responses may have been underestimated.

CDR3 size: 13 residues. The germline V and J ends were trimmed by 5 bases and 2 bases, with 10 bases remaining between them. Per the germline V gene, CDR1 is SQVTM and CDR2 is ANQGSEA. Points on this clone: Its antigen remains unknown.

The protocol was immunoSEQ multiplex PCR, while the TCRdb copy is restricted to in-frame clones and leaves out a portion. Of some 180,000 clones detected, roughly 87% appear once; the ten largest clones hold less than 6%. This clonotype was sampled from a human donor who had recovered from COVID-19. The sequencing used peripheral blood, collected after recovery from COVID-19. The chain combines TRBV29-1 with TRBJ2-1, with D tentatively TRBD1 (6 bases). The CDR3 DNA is TGCAGCGTTTCGACAGGCCCCTACAATGAGCAGTTCTTC. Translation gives CSVSTGPYNEQFF.